The 15 T cell receptor beta chains in this list originate from one sample, sequenced in a study of neurological immune-mediated disorders. MiXCR, run by TCRdb on the 5' RACE reads, gives a single entry per CDR3 protein. The sample consists of some 60,000 distinct CDR3 sequences, approximately 4% of them appearing once. The sequenced material came from PBMCs. The receptors were sampled from a woman aged 25 to 39 with multiple sclerosis.

This clonotype was picked up many times. The gene calls are TRBV7-3 and TRBJ2-2, with D unresolved. CDR1 and CDR2 (germline): SGHTA, FQGTGA. The CDR3 sequence is 14 residues long. V was shortened by 1 base and J by 2 bases, with 5 bases between the two germline ends. Here the CDR3 DNA reads TGTGCCAGCAGCTTAAATGGTAACACCGGGGAGCTGTTTTTT. Its translation: CASSLNGNTGELFF.

This clonotype was observed a few times. The chain employs TRBV7-2 and TRBJ1-1; D is unclear. CDR3 length: 15 residues. In germline, CDR1 is SGHTA, CDR2 FQGNSA. Trimming shortened V by 4 bases and J by 3 bases, and 15 bases separated the two germline ends. The CDR3 DNA follows: TGTGCCAGCAGCTCGTGGGTCGGTAAGGACACTGAAGCTTTCTTT. Protein product: CASSSWVGKDTEAFF.

In the case of this clonotype: A much larger clone is a single base away; this may be a read error. This chain connects TRBV3-1 to TRBJ1-2, with 7 bases matching TRBD1. The CDR3 length is 13 residues. Germline V gene data show CDR1 as LGHDT and CDR2 as YNNKEL (reference sequence). The V gene end was trimmed by 6 bases and the J gene end by 5 bases; junction bases not matched to a gene: 6. CDR3 in amino acids: CASRTGQAYGYTF. As DNA, the CDR3 is TGTGCCAGCAGAACCGGACAGGCGTATGGCTACACCTTC.

Worth noting for this clonotype: A read error may account for a junction end that differs from germline. This rearrangement joins TRBV5-5 to TRBJ1-5, with TRBD1 matching 7 bases. There are 15 residues in the CDR3. Germline lookup yields CDR1 SGHKS and CDR2 YYEKEE (reference sequence). CDR3 in amino acids: CASSWGTEFNQPQNF. In nucleotides, the CDR3 is TGTGCCAGCAGCTGGGGGACAGAATTCAATCAGCCCCAGAATTTT.

In this sample, this clonotype turned up many times. CDR3 nucleotides: TGTGCCAGCAGCGAAGGACGGGTGAATCAGCCCCAGCATTTT. Its translation is CASSEGRVNQPQHF. This rearrangement joins TRBV5-8 to TRBJ1-5; D not certain. The CDR3 extends over 14 amino acids. Trimming took off 4 bases at V and 4 bases at J, with 12 bases between the two ends. The V gene's germline CDR1 is SGHTS and CDR2 YDEGEE.

This clonotype showed up many times. CDR3 sequence (DNA): TGTGCCAGCAGCCAAGAACTAACTCCCACCTACGAGCAGTACTTC. This encodes CASSQELTPTYEQYF. The chain recombines TRBV3-1 with TRBJ2-7, with D uncertain. V was cut by 0 bases and J by 2 bases, with 11 bases left in between. Germline values: CDR1 LGHDT, CDR2 YNNKEL (reference sequence). This CDR3 has 15 residues.

This clonotype was seen many times. V usage is TRBV3-1 and J usage is TRBJ2-2; D unresolved. The CDR3 consists of 13 residues. Between the trimmed V and J ends, which lost 0 bases and 4 bases, there was a span of 3 bases. Per the germline V gene, CDR1 is LGHDT and CDR2 is YNNKEL (reference sequence). CDR3 region: CASSQDLTGELFF. DNA of the CDR3: TGTGCCAGCAGCCAAGATCTCACCGGGGAGCTGTTTTTT.

This clonotype was detected many times. V usage is TRBV7-8 and J usage is TRBJ2-2, with TRBD2 identical over 9 bases. The CDR3 extends over 13 amino acids. Germline CDR1 and CDR2: SGHVS and FQNEAQ. Losses at the gene ends were 7 bases for V and 7 bases for J; bases not matched to a gene: 4. In DNA form, the CDR3 reads TGTGCCAGCACGCGGGGGGGCAGCGGGGAGCTGTTTTTT. Translation: CASTRGGSGELFF.

This clonotype was seen ten or more times. The chain combines TRBV5-5 with TRBJ2-1; D is unresolved. The CDR3 sequence is 15 residues long. With 0 bases removed from V and 0 bases from J, the gap between germline ends came to 7 bases. Looked up from germline, CDR1 is SGHKS and CDR2 is YYEKEE (reference sequence). The CDR3 DNA is TGTGCCAGCAGCTTGGACGGAGACTCCTACAATGAGCAGTTCTTC. Amino acid sequence: CASSLDGDSYNEQFF. Full variable domain (rest looked up from reference TRBV5-5 and TRBJ2-1): DAGVTQSPTHLIKTRGQQVTLRCSPISGHKSVSWYQQVLGQGPQFIFQYYEKEERGRGNFPDRFSARQFPNYSSELNVNALLLGDSALYLCASSLDGDSYNEQFFGPGTRLTVL.

About this clonotype: This may arise from a read error, as a much more abundant clone is one base away. V usage is TRBV28 and J usage is TRBJ2-3, with D tentatively TRBD2 (6 bases). V lost 6 bases, J lost 6 bases, and 13 bases lay in between. Germline V lookup: CDR1 MDHEN, CDR2 SYDVKM. This CDR3 contains 13 residues. The CDR3 coding sequence is TGTGCCAGCAGCCCGAGAGGGAGGGATACGCAGTATTTT. Amino acids: CASSPRGRDTQYF.

This clonotype was seen many times. The chain combines TRBV6-1 with TRBJ2-7; D possibly matches TRBD1 or TRBD2 (5 bases each). V was clipped by 5 bases and J by 4 bases, with 12 bases between them. Germline V lookup: CDR1 MNHNS, CDR2 SASEGT. The CDR3 covers 13 residues. CDR3 DNA: TGTGCCAGCAGTCGTCATTGGGGGTACGAGCAGTACTTC. Its protein is CASSRHWGYEQYF.

In its sample, this clonotype was seen many times. This sequence joins TRBV20-1 and TRBJ2-1; D unresolved. Germline V lookup: CDR1 DFQATT, CDR2 SNEGSKA (reference sequence). The CDR3 covers 10 residues. Trimming cost V 4 bases and J 6 bases, with 4 bases left between them. The CDR3 DNA is TGCAGTGCTACTGGCAATGAGCAGTTCTTC. Its translation: CSATGNEQFF.

At least ten counts were recorded for this clonotype. The chain joins TRBV5-1 to TRBJ2-5; possible D gene TRBD1, 6 bases. The V and J ends lost 0 bases and 3 bases respectively, with 9 bases between them. Germline CDR1 reads SGHRS; CDR2 reads YFSETQ. The CDR3 is 14 residues long. The CDR3: CASSLERTEETQYF. CDR3 DNA sequence: TGCGCCAGCAGCTTGGAAAGGACAGAAGAGACCCAGTACTTC.

This clonotype was observed at least ten times. V and J are TRBV5-1 and TRBJ2-2; D not certain. Germline assignment: CDR1 SGHRS and CDR2 YFSETQ. The CDR3 has 16 residues. V was pared by 4 bases and J by 4 bases, with 17 bases between. CDR3 loop: CASSVSDLRSTGELFF. The CDR3 DNA reads TGCGCCAGCAGCGTCAGTGACTTGCGATCCACCGGGGAGCTGTTTTTT.

On this clonotype itself: A read error may produce the germline difference seen at one junction end. The rearrangement joins TRBV28 to TRBJ1-3; tentative D call: TRBD1 (6 bases). Germline V gene data show CDR1 as MDHEN and CDR2 as SYDVKM. CDR3 length: 16 residues. CDR3 DNA sequence: TGTGCCAGCAGTGCCCAGGACAGATATACTGGAAAAACCATATATTTT. Amino acids: CASSAQDRYTGKTIYF.